In this sample, the clone carrying this T cell receptor (beta chain) turned up a few times. Its matching antigen is unknown. V lost 3 bases to trimming and J lost 1 base; unmatched junction nucleotides: 6. CDR3 size: 15 residues. Germline CDR1 reads GTSNPN; CDR2 reads SVGIG (reference sequence). Presence of unique molecular identifiers characterized the TCR beta cDNA libraries. TCRdb passed the PCR reads through MiXCR, listing each CDR3 protein once. The table lists hundreds of thousands of distinct CDR3 sequences, under 55% of them singletons. The sample is drawn from a study of post-analysis software for immune sequencing data. Study-wide background: Relapsing-remitting, secondary progressive and progressive-relapsing forms made up the multiple sclerosis disease courses.

Study-wide results and limits: Significantly decreased normalized Chao1 diversity was recorded for multiple sclerosis patients relative to controls. A few TRBV segments (TRBV5-6, TRBV5-1 and TRBV20-1 among them) occurred more frequently in patients than in controls. Samples from a shared batch, those prepared together, strongly co-clustered by F measure.

V is TRBV30 and J is TRBJ2-7; 10 positions agree with TRBD1. This receptor was taken from a girl under 18 with multiple sclerosis. Sequencing used blood. In DNA form, the CDR3 reads TGTGCCTGGAGCCCCAAGGGACAGGGGTCCTACGAGCAGTACTTC. Residues: CAWSPKGQGSYEQYF.